This TCR beta chain is from a study of control samples from healthy donors and cancer patients. Data came from immunoSEQ multiplex PCR; TCRdb stores just in-frame clones and leaves some out. The sample carries roughly 100,000 clones, about 91% recorded once. Germline lookup yields CDR1 MNHEY and CDR2 SVGEGT. The CDR3 spans 15 residues. The J segment lost 4 bases and the V segment lost 6 bases, leaving 10 bases of the junction unmatched. This receptor was obtained from a man aged 25 to 40 in good health. This chain uses TRBV6-2 or TRBV6-3 with TRBJ2-7, with 9 bases aligning to TRBD1. The sample comprised blood. CDR3 DNA: TGTGCCAGCAGCTCACCGGGACAGGGTCGTTACGAGCAGTACTTC. Amino acids: CASSSPGQGRYEQYF.